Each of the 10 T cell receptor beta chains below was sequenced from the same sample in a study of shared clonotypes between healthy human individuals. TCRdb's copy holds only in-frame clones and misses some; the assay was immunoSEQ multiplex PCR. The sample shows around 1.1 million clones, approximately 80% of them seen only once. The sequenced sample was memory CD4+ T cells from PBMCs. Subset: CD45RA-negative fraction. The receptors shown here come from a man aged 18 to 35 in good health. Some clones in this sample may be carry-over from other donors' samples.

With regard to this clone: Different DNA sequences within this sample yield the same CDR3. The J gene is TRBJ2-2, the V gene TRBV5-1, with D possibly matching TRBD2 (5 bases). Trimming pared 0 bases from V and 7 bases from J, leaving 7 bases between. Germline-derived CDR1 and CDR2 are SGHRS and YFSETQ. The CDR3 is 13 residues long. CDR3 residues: CASSLEGGGELFF. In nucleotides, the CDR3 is TGCGCCAGCAGCTTGGAAGGAGGCGGGGAGCTGTTTTTT.

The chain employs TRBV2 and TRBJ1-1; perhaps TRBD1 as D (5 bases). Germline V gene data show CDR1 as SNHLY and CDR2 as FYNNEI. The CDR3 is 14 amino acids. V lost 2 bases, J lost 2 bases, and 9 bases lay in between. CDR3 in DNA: TGTGCCAGCAGTGAACGGCAGGGCAACACTGAAGCTTTCTTT. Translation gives CASSERQGNTEAFF.

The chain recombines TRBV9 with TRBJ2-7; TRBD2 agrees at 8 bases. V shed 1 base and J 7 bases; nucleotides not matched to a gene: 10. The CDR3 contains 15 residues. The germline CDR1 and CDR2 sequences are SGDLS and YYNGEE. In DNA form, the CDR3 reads TGTGCCAGCAGCGTAAACCCAGCGGGAGTGGGAGAGCAGTACTTC. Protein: CASSVNPAGVGEQYF.

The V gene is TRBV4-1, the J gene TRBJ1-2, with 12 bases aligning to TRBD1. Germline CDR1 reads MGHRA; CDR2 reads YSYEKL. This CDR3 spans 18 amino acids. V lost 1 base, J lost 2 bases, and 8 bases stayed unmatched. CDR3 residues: CASSQGGQGAQWNYGYTF. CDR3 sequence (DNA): TGCGCCAGCAGCCAAGGGGGACAGGGGGCCCAGTGGAACTATGGCTACACCTTC.

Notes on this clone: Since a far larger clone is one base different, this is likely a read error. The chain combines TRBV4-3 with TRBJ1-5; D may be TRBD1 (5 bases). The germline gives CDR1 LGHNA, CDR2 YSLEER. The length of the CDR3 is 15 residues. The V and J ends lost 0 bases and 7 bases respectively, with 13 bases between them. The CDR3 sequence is CASSQDPERGQPQHF. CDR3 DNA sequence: TGCGCCAGCAGCCAAGATCCAGAGCGGGGGCAGCCCCAGCATTTT.

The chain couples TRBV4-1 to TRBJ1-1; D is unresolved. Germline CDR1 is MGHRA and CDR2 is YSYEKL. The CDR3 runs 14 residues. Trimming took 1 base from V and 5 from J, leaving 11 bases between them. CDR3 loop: CASSQVHGWTEAFF. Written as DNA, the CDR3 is TGCGCCAGCAGCCAAGTACATGGGTGGACTGAAGCTTTCTTT.

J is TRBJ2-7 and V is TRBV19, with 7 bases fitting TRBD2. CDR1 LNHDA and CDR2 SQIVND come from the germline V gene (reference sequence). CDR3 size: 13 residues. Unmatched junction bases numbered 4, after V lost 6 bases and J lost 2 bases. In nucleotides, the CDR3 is TGTGCCAGTAGGGGACTACCTACCTACGAGCAGTACTTC. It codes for CASRGLPTYEQYF.

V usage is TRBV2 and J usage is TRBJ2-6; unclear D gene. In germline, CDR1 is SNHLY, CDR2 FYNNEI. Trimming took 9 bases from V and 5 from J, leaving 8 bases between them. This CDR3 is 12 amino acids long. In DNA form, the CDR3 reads TGTGCCAGTACTGACAGGGCCAACGTCCTGACTTTC. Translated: CASTDRANVLTF.

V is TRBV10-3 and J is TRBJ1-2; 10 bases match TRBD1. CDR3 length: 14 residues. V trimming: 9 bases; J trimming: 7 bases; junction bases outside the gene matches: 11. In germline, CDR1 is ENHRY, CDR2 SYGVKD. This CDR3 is CAISTGTGVAGYTF. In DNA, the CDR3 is TGTGCCATTAGTACCGGGACAGGGGTTGCTGGCTACACCTTC.

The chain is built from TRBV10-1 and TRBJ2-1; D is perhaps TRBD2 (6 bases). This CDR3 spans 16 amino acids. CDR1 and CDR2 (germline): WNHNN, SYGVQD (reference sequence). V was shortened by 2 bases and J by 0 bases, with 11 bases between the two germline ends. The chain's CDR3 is CASSERVGSSYNEQFF. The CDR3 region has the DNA TGCGCCAGCAGTGAGAGGGTCGGGAGCTCCTACAATGAGCAGTTCTTC.